These 19 T cell receptor beta chains share one sample of origin, sequenced in a study of Ad26.COV2.S vaccination and SARS-CoV-2 variants. TCRdb keeps only in-frame clones here, not all; method: immunoSEQ multiplex PCR. This sample has about 680,000 clones; approximately 88% occur once, and the top ten carry approximately 1.5%. Indicated treatment: 15 to 20 received Ad26.COV2.S at low or high dose, single or two shots; about five received placebo; per-sample allocation not given. Collection of the samples took place on day 63 after the first injection of vaccine or placebo. The sample in question was peripheral blood, obtained in a trial of Ad26.COV2.S vaccine versus placebo. The source of these receptors is a person between 18 and 60 years old who received the Ad26.COV2.S COVID-19 vaccine or a placebo.

V usage is TRBV19 and J usage is TRBJ2-7; 10 nucleotides align to TRBD1. V was clipped by 6 bases and J by 13 bases; unmatched bases: 9. Germline CDR1 reads LNHDA; CDR2 reads SQIVND (reference sequence). The CDR3 is 12 residues long. CDR3 loop: CASRRTGGEEYF. The CDR3 region has the DNA TGTGCCAGTAGACGGACAGGGGGGGAGGAATACTTC.

This chain joins TRBV9 and TRBJ2-5, with D possibly TRBD2 on 6 matching bases. Germline V gene data show CDR1 as SGDLS and CDR2 as YYNGEE. Between the trimmed V and J ends, which lost 4 bases and 4 bases, there was a span of 14 bases. The length of the CDR3 is 14 residues. CDR3 DNA: TGTGCCAGCAGCTTGTCTAGCGTCGGAGAGACCCAGTACTTC. The encoded protein is CASSLSSVGETQYF.

This clone was detected only once. The gene calls are TRBV6-5 and TRBJ2-7, with 8 bases identical to TRBD2. From germline, CDR1 is MNHEY and CDR2 SVGAGI. The CDR3 spans 14 residues. J lost 7 bases, V lost 4 bases, and 9 bases had no gene match. In DNA form, the CDR3 reads TGTGCCAGCAGTTCGACAAGCGGGAGTGGAGAGCAGTACTTC. Residues: CASSSTSGSGEQYF.

The V gene is TRBV11-2, the J gene TRBJ2-1; D tentatively reads TRBD1 or TRBD2 (5 bases each). Germline CDR1 is SGHAT and CDR2 is FQNNGV. This CDR3 spans 14 amino acids. Trimming left V 1 base short and J 6 bases short, with 10 bases between. The CDR3 bases are TGTGCCAGCAGCTTAGGGGACCTATTCAATGAGCAGTTCTTC. Translated, it gives CASSLGDLFNEQFF.

This clone has only one observation. The chain carries TRBV6-5 and TRBJ1-3; 9 nucleotides line up with TRBD1. The CDR3 totals 15 residues. From germline, CDR1 is MNHEY and CDR2 SVGAGI. V gave up 2 bases and J gave up 5 bases; unmatched junction bases: 4. CDR3: CASSYRTGARNTIYF. In DNA form, the CDR3 reads TGTGCCAGCAGTTACCGGACAGGGGCTCGAAACACCATATATTTT.

This rearrangement joins TRBV30 to TRBJ1-5; D is uncertain. The CDR3 is made up of 13 amino acids. Germline V gene data show CDR1 as GTSNPN and CDR2 as SVGIG (reference sequence). V was shortened by 0 bases and J by 5 bases, with 8 bases between the two germline ends. The CDR3 here is CAWSVTSDQPQHF. In DNA, the CDR3 is TGTGCCTGGAGTGTAACATCAGATCAGCCCCAGCATTTT.

This sequence joins TRBV19 and TRBJ2-2; D is ambiguous. With 3 bases removed from V and 4 bases from J, the gap between germline ends came to 15 bases. Germline CDR1 is LNHDA and CDR2 is SQIVND (reference sequence). The CDR3 covers 16 residues. CDR3 DNA: TGTGCCAGTAGTATGGCACACCACCGTCTCACCGGGGAGCTGTTTTTT. It yields the protein CASSMAHHRLTGELFF. The full variable domain, rest sourced from reference TRBV19 and TRBJ2-2, is DGGITQSPKYLFRKEGQNVTLSCEQNLNHDAMYWYRQDPGQGLRLIYYSQIVNDFQKGDIAEGYSVSREKKESFPLTVTSAQKNPTAFYLCASSMAHHRLTGELFFGEGSRLTVL.

V usage is TRBV5-1 and J usage is TRBJ1-6, with 8 bases identical to TRBD1. The CDR3 is 15 amino acids. J gave up 5 bases and V 3 bases, and 4 bases lay outside the gene matches. The germline V gene has CDR1 SGHRS and CDR2 YFSETQ. CDR3 nucleotide sequence: TGCGCCAGCAGCTCCCTACAGGGGGATAATTCACCCCTCCACTTT. The encoded protein is CASSSLQGDNSPLHF.

The V gene is TRBV3-1 (or the pseudogene TRBV3-2), the J gene TRBJ2-1; 8 bases fit TRBD2. Per the germline V gene, CDR1 is LGHDT and CDR2 is YNNKEL (reference sequence). Losses at the gene ends were 1 base for V and 5 bases for J; bases not matched to a gene: 4. The CDR3 totals 15 residues. The chain's CDR3 is CASSQGGLANNEQFF. The DNA for the CDR3 is TGTGCCAGCAGCCAAGGTGGACTAGCAAACAATGAGCAGTTCTTC.

In this sample, this clone turned up once. CDR3 in amino acids: CASSPLVGSGQETQYF. CDR3 DNA sequence: TGCGCCAGCAGCCCCCTTGTAGGAAGCGGCCAAGAGACCCAGTACTTC. The genes are TRBV5-1 and TRBJ2-5; weak D call: TRBD2 (5 bases). This CDR3 has 16 amino acids. V gave up 4 bases and J gave up 1 base, with 17 bases separating them. Germline CDR1 and CDR2: SGHRS and YFSETQ. Drawing the rest from reference TRBV5-1 and TRBJ2-5, the complete variable domain is KAGVTQTPRYLIKTRGQQVTLSCSPISGHRSVSWYQQTPGQGLQFLFEYFSETQRNKGNFPGRFSGRQFSNSRSEMNVSTLELGDSALYLCASSPLVGSGQETQYFGPGTRLLVL.

The sample holds one count of this clone. V gene TRBV4-2 combines with J gene TRBJ2-1; TRBD2 aligns across 11 bases. Looked up from germline, CDR1 is LGHNA and CDR2 is YNFKEQ. The CDR3 is 17 residues long. After removal of 3 bases from V and 7 bases from J, the junction contained 11 bases not matched to a gene. Here the CDR3 reads CASSQDTSGGPGNEQFF. The CDR3 coding sequence is TGTGCCAGCAGCCAGGATACTAGCGGGGGCCCGGGGAATGAGCAGTTCTTC.

This chain uses TRBV3-1 (or the pseudogene TRBV3-2) with TRBJ1-2; no reliable D call. With 4 bases removed from V and 5 bases from J, the gap between germline ends came to 5 bases. Germline CDR1 LGHDT, CDR2 YNNKEL (reference sequence). This CDR3 spans 11 amino acids. CDR3 residues: CASSLAYGYTF. The DNA for the CDR3 is TGTGCCAGCAGCCTCGCGTATGGCTACACCTTC.

This clone has a handful of counts. This chain links TRBV6-5 with TRBJ1-6, with a weak D call TRBD1 (5 bases). The germline V gene has CDR1 MNHEY and CDR2 SVGAGI. Trimming removed 5 bases at V and 12 bases at J, with 11 bases between. The CDR3 spans 12 residues. CDR3 DNA sequence: TGTGCCAGCAGTCCCAGGGTCGAACCCCTCCACTTT. This encodes CASSPRVEPLHF.

The V gene is TRBV2, the J gene TRBJ1-6; no clear D. V was shortened by 5 bases and J by 8 bases, with 19 bases between the two germline ends. In germline, CDR1 is SNHLY, CDR2 FYNNEI. CDR3 length: 16 amino acids. CDR3 sequence (DNA): TGTGCCAGCAGTTTTCTCACGGTAGCGGAATATTCACCCCTCCACTTT. This gives the protein CASSFLTVAEYSPLHF.

Turning to this clone: A read error may account for a junction end that differs from germline. The V gene is TRBV7-7, the J gene TRBJ2-2; perhaps TRBD2 as D (5 bases). CDR1 is SSHAT, CDR2 FNYEAQ, per germline (reference sequence). CDR3 size: 16 residues. This CDR3 is CASSPGVRGYTGELFF. DNA of the CDR3: TGTGCTAGCAGCCCCGGTGTGCGCGGGTACACCGGGGAGCTGTTTTTT.

The CDR3 sequence: CSANRAYGYTF. The CDR3 DNA reads as TGCAGTGCTAACAGGGCGTATGGCTACACCTTC. The chain combines TRBV20-1 with TRBJ1-2; the D gene is possibly TRBD1 (6 bases). Germline lookup yields CDR1 DFQATT and CDR2 SNEGSKA (reference sequence). This CDR3 region has 11 residues. V was pared by 4 bases and J by 5 bases, with 8 bases between.

As to this clone: This specimen includes other DNA sequences encoding the same CDR3. The chain links TRBV19 to TRBJ2-7, with 9 bases matching TRBD1. The CDR3 extends over 14 amino acids. V gave up 4 bases and J gave up 2 bases; unmatched junction bases: 3. Germline CDR1 LNHDA, CDR2 SQIVND (reference sequence). CDR3 residues: CASSSRDRAYEQYF. CDR3 nucleotides: TGTGCCAGTAGTAGCCGGGACAGGGCCTACGAGCAGTACTTC.

This chain connects TRBV18 to TRBJ2-7; TRBD1 matches at 8 bases. The CDR3 spans 16 residues. Per germline, CDR1 KGHSH and CDR2 LQKENI. The ends lost 5 bases at V and 0 bases at J; junction bases unmatched: 9. CDR3 sequence: CASSGPGQAPSYEQYF. The CDR3, as DNA: TGTGCCAGCTCAGGGCCGGGACAGGCGCCCTCCTACGAGCAGTACTTC. Full variable domain (missing parts from reference TRBV18 and TRBJ2-7): NAGVMQNPRHLVRRRGQEARLRCSPMKGHSHVYWYRQLPEEGLKFMVYLQKENIIDESGMPKERFSAEFPKEGPSILRIQQVVRGDSAAYFCASSGPGQAPSYEQYFGPGTRLTVT.

The chain joins TRBV27 to TRBJ2-5, with D hard to call. Germline-derived CDR1 and CDR2 are MNHEY and SMNVEV (reference sequence). V dropped 8 bases and J dropped 5 bases, with 6 bases sitting between them. The CDR3 runs to 10 residues. CDR3 bases: TGTGCCAGCGGCAGGGAGACCCAGTACTTC. Its protein is CASGRETQYF.